This TCR beta chain was observed in a study of vaccination and CD4 T cells after COVID-19. Study-wide results and limits: Within the convalescent patients, spike mono-reactivity was found in 304 of 307 vaccine-specific clones.

In this sample, this clonotype turned up a few times. What it binds is unknown. As to treatment: roughly nine-day PBMC culture with coronavirus spike peptide pools or control peptides (ViraFEST assay). The authors swapped half the medium for fresh IL-2 medium on days 3 and 7. Once obtained from cultured CD4+ T cells, the DNA was sequenced using the Oncomine TCR Beta short-read assay. Genomic DNA was isolated from cultured CD4+ T cells. One entry per CDR3 protein, called by TCRdb with MiXCR from the PCR reads. The sample yields approximately 10,000 distinct CDR3 sequences, roughly 64% seen once. The CDR3 loop spans 15 amino acids. V was pared by 1 base and J by 6 bases, with 13 bases between.

The receptor was isolated from a human donor who had recovered from COVID-19. The sequenced material came from CD4+ T cells from blood, cultured in vitro. The V gene is TRBV12-3 or TRBV12-4, the J gene TRBJ1-5, with a weak D call TRBD1 (6 bases). In nucleotides, the CDR3 is TGTGCCAGCAGTTTAGGGGGGGGCTTAAGTCAGCCCCAGCATTTT. It codes for CASSLGGGLSQPQHF.